These 9 T cell receptor beta chains originate from one sample sequenced in a study of blood T cells in healthy people across ages. Combining a sample-barcoded 5' primer with a J-beta primer mix, a second PCR ran for roughly 7 to 12 cycles. TCRdb re-called the 5' RACE reads through MiXCR, storing one row per CDR3 protein. The sample consists of roughly 1.9 million distinct CDR3 sequences, approximately 40% of them appearing once. Sequenced sample: blood. All receptors derive from a human donor in good health.

The chain is built from TRBV6-1 and TRBJ1-2; D perhaps matches TRBD1 (5 bases). CDR1 MNHNS and CDR2 SASEGT come from the germline V gene. The V end was cut by 4 bases, the J end by 6 bases, with 18 bases between. The CDR3 consists of 15 residues. CDR3 residues: CASSVQGLGRDGYTF. The CDR3 DNA follows: TGTGCCAGCAGTGTCCAGGGTTTAGGACGAGATGGCTACACCTTC.

This clonotype was detected only a few times. This CDR3 reads CASSHPRGTGVDTQYF. DNA of the CDR3: TGTGCCAGCAGCCACCCCCGCGGGACAGGGGTAGATACGCAGTATTTT. The rearrangement links TRBV4-2 to TRBJ2-3; 10 nucleotides match TRBD1. CDR3 size: 16 residues. Germline CDR1 LGHNA, CDR2 YNFKEQ. V lost 3 bases to trimming and J lost 5 bases; unmatched junction nucleotides: 8.

The chain joins TRBV6-2 or TRBV6-3 to TRBJ2-7; tentative D call: TRBD2 (6 bases). CDR1 and CDR2 (germline): MNHEY, SVGEGT. The CDR3 is 14 amino acids. Trimming stripped 5 bases from V and 3 bases from J, with 14 bases between. The CDR3 reads CASSPRRGGYEQYF. CDR3 nucleotide sequence: TGTGCCAGCAGTCCTCGGCGGGGAGGCTACGAGCAGTACTTC.

V is TRBV6-2 or TRBV6-3 and J is TRBJ1-1; D gene ambiguous. This CDR3 region has 13 residues. Trimming removed 3 bases at V and 5 bases at J, with 10 bases between. The germline gives CDR1 MNHEY, CDR2 SVGEGT. CDR3 sequence: CASSYISGTEAFF. In nucleotides, the CDR3 is TGTGCCAGCAGTTATATTTCGGGGACTGAAGCTTTCTTT.

This clonotype was detected a few times. The gene calls are TRBV6-5 and TRBJ1-4, with D perhaps matching TRBD1 (6 bases). Germline loops: CDR1 MNHEY, CDR2 SVGAGI. CDR3 length: 16 residues. V was shortened by 6 bases and J by 3 bases, with 17 bases between the two germline ends. The CDR3 spells CASRFSGEGANEKLFF. In nucleotides, the CDR3 is TGTGCCAGCAGGTTTTCAGGGGAGGGAGCTAATGAAAAACTGTTTTTT.

This clonotype has more than one count but fewer than ten. This chain joins TRBV29-1 and TRBJ2-5, with 13 bases matching TRBD2. The CDR3 sequence is 13 residues long. The V segment lost 7 bases and the J segment 8 bases; nucleotides outside the gene matches: 7. Germline-derived CDR1 and CDR2 are SQVTM and ANQGSEA. The CDR3: CSAQTSGGSTQYF. The CDR3, as DNA: TGCAGCGCCCAGACTAGCGGGGGGTCAACCCAGTACTTC.

This clonotype appeared a few times. The rearrangement links TRBV12-3 or TRBV12-4 to TRBJ1-5; D call uncertain. The V end lost 5 bases, the J end lost 0 bases, and 17 bases lay between the germline ends. The CDR3 totals 17 residues. CDR3 sequence (DNA): TGTGCCAGCAGTCTTAGGATGGAAGGCCGTAGCAATCAGCCCCAGCATTTT. Protein: CASSLRMEGRSNQPQHF.

This rearrangement joins TRBV20-1 to TRBJ2-1, with 7 bases matching TRBD2. TRBJ2-7 explains the end of the DNA better; the J call may be wrong. The CDR3 has 13 amino acids. Germline V gene lookup returns CDR1 DFQATT and CDR2 SNEGSKA (reference sequence). As DNA, the CDR3 is TGCAGTGGGCTAGCGGTTGACTACAATGAGCAGTACTTC. Its protein product is CSGLAVDYNEQYF.

Details on this clonotype: A read error may produce the germline difference seen at one junction end. This chain links TRBV5-1 with TRBJ2-2; the match to TRBD1 covers 7 bases. CDR1 and CDR2 from the germline V gene are SGHRS and YFSETQ. This CDR3 is built from 15 residues. The DNA for the CDR3 is TGCGCCAGCAGCCAAGGACAGGCGAACACCGGGGAGCTGGTTTTT. Protein product: CASSQGQANTGELVF.